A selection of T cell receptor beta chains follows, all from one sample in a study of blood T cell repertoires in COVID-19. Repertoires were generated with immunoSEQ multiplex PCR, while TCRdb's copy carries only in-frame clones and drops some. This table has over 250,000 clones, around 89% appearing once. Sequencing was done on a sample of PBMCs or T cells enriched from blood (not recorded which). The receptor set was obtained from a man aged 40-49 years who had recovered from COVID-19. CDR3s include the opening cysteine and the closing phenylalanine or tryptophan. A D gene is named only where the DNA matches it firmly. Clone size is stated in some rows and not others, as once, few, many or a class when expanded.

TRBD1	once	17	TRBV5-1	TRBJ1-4	TGCGCCAGCAGCTTGTTGGGACAGGGGGCAACTAATGAAAAACTGTTTTTT	CASSLLGQGATNEKLFF
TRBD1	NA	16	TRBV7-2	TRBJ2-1	TGTGCCAGCAGCAAACAGGGGGTGCGCTCCTACAATGAGCAGTTCTTC	CASSKQGVRSYNEQFF
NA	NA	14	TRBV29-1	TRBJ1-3	TGCAGCGTTATACTACAGGTAGCAGGAAACACCATATATTTT	CSVILQVAGNTIYF
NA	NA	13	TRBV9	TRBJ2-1	TGTGCCAGCAGCCAGCGGGTGGTTGGTGAGCAGTTCTTC	CASSQRVVGEQFF
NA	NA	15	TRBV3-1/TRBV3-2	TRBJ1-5	TGTGCCAGCAGCCAAGATAGGGGTAGCAATCAGCCCCAGCATTTT	CASSQDRGSNQPQHF
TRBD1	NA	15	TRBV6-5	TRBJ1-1	TGTGCCAGCTTCCTTGGCGGGACAGTGAACACTGAAGCTTTCTTT	CASFLGGTVNTEAFF
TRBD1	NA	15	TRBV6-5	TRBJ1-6	TGTGCCAGCAGCTGGGGGACAGGGGTAAATTCACCCCTCCACTTT	CASSWGTGVNSPLHF
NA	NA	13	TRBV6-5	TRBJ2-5	TGTGCCAGCTTCACAGGGTCCTGGGAGACCCAGTACTTC	CASFTGSWETQYF
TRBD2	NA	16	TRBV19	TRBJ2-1	TGTGCCAGTAGTATAGTGTGGACTAGCGGGAGCAATGAGCAGTTCTTC	CASSIVWTSGSNEQFF
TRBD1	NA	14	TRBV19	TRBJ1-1	TGTGCCAGTAGTATTGCGACAGGGGTGGCTGAAGCTTTCTTT	CASSIATGVAEAFF
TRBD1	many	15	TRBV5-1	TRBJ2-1	TGCGCCAGCAGCTTACCCGGGACAGATTTCAATGAGCAGTTCTTC	CASSLPGTDFNEQFF
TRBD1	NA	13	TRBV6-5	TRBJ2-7	TGTGCCAGCCACGTTAGGGGACAGTACGAGCAGTACTTC	CASHVRGQYEQYF
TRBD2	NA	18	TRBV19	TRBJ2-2	TGTGCCAGTAGTCTCAACATAGCGGGGGGGCGATTAACCGGGGAGCTGTTTTTT	CASSLNIAGGRLTGELFF
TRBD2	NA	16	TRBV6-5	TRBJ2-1	TGTGCCAGCAGTTATAATTTGCGGGAGGGCCAAGGTGAGCAGTTCTTC	CASSYNLREGQGEQFF
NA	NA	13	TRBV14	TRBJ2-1	TGTGCCAGCAGGCGGGCCTCCTACAATGAGCAGTTCTTC	CASRRASYNEQFF
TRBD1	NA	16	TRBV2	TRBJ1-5	TGTGCCAGCAGTCAACAGGGGGCTGGCAGCAATCAGCCCCAGCATTTT	CASSQQGAGSNQPQHF
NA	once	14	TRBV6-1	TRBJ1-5	TGTGCCAGCAGTGACCCAGGCAGAAATCAGCCCCAGCATTTT	CASSDPGRNQPQHF
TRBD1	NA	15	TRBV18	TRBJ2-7	TGTGCCAGCTCACATAATACGGGACAGGGGGTTGAGCAGTACTTC	CASSHNTGQGVEQYF
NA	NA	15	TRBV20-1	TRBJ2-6	TGCAGTGCTAGTGGCAGAAACTCTGGGGCCAACGTCCTGACTTTC	CSASGRNSGANVLTF
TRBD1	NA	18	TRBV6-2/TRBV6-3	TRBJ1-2	TGTGCCAGCAGTTACTCGATAACCGGGGACAGGGGTGCTTATGGCTACACCTTC	CASSYSITGDRGAYGYTF
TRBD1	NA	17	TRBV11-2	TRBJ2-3	TGTGCCAGCAGCTTAGGCGTAACAGGGGGTTCCACAGATACGCAGTATTTT	CASSLGVTGGSTDTQYF
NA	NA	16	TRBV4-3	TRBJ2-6	TGCGCCAGCAGCCAAGATCTGAGCTCTGGGGCCAACGTCCTGACTTTC	CASSQDLSSGANVLTF
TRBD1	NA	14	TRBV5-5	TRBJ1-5	TGTGCCAGCAGCGTGACAGGGGATAGTCAGCCCCAGCATTTT	CASSVTGDSQPQHF
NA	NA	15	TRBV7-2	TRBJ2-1	TGTGCCAGCAGCTTATGGACTGGACGAGGCGATGAGCAGTTCTTC	CASSLWTGRGDEQFF
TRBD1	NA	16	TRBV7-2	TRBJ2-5	TGTGCCAGCAGCTTTCGACGACAGGGGTACCAAGAGACCCAGTACTTC	CASSFRRQGYQETQYF
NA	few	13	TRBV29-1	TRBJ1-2	TGCAGCGTCAGATTAATCACTAACTATGGCTACACCTTC	CSVRLITNYGYTF
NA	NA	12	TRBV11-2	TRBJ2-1	TGTGCCAGCAGCTTAGTTTCCGATGAGCAGTTCTTC	CASSLVSDEQFF
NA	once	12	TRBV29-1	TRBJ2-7	TGCAGCGTTCTAGAACAGGGCTACGAGCAGTACTTC	CSVLEQGYEQYF
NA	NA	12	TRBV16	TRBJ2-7	TGTGCCAGCAGCCAAGCGAGATACGAGCAGTACTTC	CASSQARYEQYF
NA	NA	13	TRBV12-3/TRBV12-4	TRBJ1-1	TGTGCCAGCAGTTTAACAGGTAACACTGAAGCTTTCTTT	CASSLTGNTEAFF
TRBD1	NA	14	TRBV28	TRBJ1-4	TGTGCCAGCGGTGTGACAGGGGGACTGGGAAAACTGTTTTTT	CASGVTGGLGKLFF
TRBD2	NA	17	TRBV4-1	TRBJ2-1	TGCGCCAGCAGCCAAGATCCCAGCGGGGGGTACTACAATGAGCAGTTCTTC	CASSQDPSGGYYNEQFF
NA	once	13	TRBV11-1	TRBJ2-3	TGTGCCAGCAGCCGACCGGCAGGTGGTACGCAGTATTTT	CASSRPAGGTQYF
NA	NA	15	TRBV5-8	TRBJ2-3	TGTGCCAGCAGCTTGGTGTGGGGCAACACAGATACGCAGTATTTT	CASSLVWGNTDTQYF
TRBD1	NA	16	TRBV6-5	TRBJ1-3	TGTGCCAGCAGTTATTCGGACAGGGGGCTGAGAAACACCATATATTTT	CASSYSDRGLRNTIYF
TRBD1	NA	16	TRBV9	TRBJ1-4	TGTGCCAGCAGCGTAGGTCCAGGACAGGATAATGAAAAACTGTTTTTT	CASSVGPGQDNEKLFF
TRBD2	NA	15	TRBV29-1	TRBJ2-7	TGCAGCGTAACCCCGGGACTAGCGGGAGCCCACGAGCAGTACTTC	CSVTPGLAGAHEQYF
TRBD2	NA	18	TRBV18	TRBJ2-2	TGTGCCAGCTCACCCCTCGTAATAGCGGGGGGGCCAACCGGGGAGCTGTTTTTT	CASSPLVIAGGPTGELFF
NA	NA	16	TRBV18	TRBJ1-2	TGTGCCAGCTCACCAGGATCGCAGGGCAGGTACTATGGCTACACCTTC	CASSPGSQGRYYGYTF
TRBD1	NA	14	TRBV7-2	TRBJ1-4	TGTGCCAGCCAAAGGGACAGTATTAATGAAAAACTGTTTTTT	CASQRDSINEKLFF
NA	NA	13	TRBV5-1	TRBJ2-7	TGCGCCAGCAGCGGTTATAGCTCCTACGAGCAGTACTTC	CASSGYSSYEQYF
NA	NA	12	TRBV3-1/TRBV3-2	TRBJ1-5	TGTGCCAGCAGCCACTTTAATCAGCCCCAGCATTTT	CASSHFNQPQHF
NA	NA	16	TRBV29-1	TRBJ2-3	TGCAGCGTTGAGGGTCTGAGACAGATAGCCACAGATACGCAGTATTTT	CSVEGLRQIATDTQYF